This TCR beta chain was sequenced in a study of response to subunit inactivated influenza vaccine. TCRdb independently ran MiXCR on the RT-PCR reads; one entry per CDR3 protein. Among fewer than 200,000 distinct CDR3 sequences listed, about a tenth were seen once. CDR3 size: 15 residues. V shed 1 base and J shed 1 base, with 8 bases lying between them. The germline gives CDR1 SGHRS, CDR2 YFSETQ. This clonotype occurred many times. The chain employs TRBV5-1 and TRBJ2-2; the D is unclear. The input for sequencing was non-naive T cells sorted from PBMCs, taken on the day of vaccination. The TCR was taken from a man in his fifties or sixties who received an inactivated influenza vaccine. The CDR3 spells CASSLLDVNTGELFF. DNA of the CDR3: TGCGCCAGCAGCTTGTTGGACGTGAACACCGGGGAGCTGTTTTTT.